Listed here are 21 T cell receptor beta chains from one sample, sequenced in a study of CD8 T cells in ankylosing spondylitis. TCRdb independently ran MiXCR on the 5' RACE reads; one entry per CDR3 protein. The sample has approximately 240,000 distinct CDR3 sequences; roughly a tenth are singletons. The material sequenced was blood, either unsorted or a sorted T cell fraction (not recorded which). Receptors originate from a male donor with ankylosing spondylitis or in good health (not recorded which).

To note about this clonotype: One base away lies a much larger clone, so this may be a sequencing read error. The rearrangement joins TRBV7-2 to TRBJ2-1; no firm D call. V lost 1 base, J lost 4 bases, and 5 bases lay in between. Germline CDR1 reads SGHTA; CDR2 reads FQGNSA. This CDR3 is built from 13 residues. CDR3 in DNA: TGTGCCAGCAGCTTAGATGCGTACAATGAGCAGTTCTTC. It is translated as CASSLDAYNEQFF.

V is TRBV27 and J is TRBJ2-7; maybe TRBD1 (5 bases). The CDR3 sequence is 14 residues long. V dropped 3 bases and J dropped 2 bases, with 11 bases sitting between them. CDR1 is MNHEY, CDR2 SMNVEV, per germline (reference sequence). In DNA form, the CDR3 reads TGTGCCAGCAGTTTCGTCGACAGACCCTACGAGCAGTACTTC. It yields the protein CASSFVDRPYEQYF.

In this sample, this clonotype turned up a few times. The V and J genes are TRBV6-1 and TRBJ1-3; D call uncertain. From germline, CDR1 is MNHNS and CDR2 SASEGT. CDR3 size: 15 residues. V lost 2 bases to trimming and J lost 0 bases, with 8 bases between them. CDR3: CASSERRSSGNTIYF. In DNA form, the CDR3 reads TGTGCCAGCAGTGAAAGGCGGAGCTCTGGAAACACCATATATTTT.

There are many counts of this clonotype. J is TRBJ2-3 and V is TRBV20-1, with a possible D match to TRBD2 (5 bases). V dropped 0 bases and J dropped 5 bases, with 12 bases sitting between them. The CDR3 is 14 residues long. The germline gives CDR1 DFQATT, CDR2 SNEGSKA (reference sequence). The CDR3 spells CSARDPNSGDTQYF. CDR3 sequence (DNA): TGCAGTGCTAGAGATCCGAACAGCGGAGATACGCAGTATTTT.

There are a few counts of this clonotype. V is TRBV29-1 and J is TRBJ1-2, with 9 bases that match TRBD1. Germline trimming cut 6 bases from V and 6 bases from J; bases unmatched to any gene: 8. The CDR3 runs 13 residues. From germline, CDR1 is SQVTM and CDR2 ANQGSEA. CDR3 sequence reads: CSVQRGQGDGYTF. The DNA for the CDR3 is TGCAGCGTCCAACGGGGACAGGGCGATGGCTACACCTTC.

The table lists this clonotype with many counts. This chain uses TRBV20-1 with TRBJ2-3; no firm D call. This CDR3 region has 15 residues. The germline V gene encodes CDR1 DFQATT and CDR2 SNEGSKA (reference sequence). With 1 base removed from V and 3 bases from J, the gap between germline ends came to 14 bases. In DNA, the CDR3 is TGCAGTGCTAGAGGGTCCCATTATGGTACAGATACGCAGTATTTT. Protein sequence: CSARGSHYGTDTQYF.

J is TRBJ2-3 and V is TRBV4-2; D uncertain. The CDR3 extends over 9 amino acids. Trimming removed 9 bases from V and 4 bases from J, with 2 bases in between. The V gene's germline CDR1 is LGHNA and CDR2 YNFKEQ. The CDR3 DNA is TGTGCCAGTTCAGATACGCAGTATTTT. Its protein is CASSDTQYF.

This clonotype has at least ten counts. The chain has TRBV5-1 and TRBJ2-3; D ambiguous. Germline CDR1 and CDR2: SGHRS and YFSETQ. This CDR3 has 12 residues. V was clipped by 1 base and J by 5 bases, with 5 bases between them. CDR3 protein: CASSLNRDTQYF. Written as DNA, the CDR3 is TGCGCCAGCAGCTTGAATAGAGATACGCAGTATTTT.

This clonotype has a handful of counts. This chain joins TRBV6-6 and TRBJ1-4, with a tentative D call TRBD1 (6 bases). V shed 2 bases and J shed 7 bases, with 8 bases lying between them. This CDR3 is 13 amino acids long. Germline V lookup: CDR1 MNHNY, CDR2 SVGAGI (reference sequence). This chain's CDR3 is CASSYRGVEKLFF. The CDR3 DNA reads TGTGCCAGCAGTTACAGGGGGGTTGAAAAACTGTTTTTT.

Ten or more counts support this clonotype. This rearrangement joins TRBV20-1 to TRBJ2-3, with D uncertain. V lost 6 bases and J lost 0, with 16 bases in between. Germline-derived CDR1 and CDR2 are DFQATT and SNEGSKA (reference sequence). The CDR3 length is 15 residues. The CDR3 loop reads CSAGFDVGSTDTQYF. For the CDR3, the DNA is TGCAGTGCCGGGTTCGATGTGGGAAGCACAGATACGCAGTATTTT.

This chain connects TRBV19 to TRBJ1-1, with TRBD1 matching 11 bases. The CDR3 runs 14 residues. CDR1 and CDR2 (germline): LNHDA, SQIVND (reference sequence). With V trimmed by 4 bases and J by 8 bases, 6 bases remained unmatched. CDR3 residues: CASSTEGQGAEAFF. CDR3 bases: TGTGCCAGTAGTACGGAAGGACAGGGGGCGGAAGCTTTCTTT.

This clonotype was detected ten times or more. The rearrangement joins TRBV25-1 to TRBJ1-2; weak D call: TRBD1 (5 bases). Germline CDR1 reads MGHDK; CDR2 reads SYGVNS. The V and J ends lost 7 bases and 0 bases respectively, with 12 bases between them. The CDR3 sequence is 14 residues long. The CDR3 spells CASTHEGTNYGYTF. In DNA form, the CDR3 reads TGTGCCAGCACCCACGAGGGGACTAACTATGGCTACACCTTC.

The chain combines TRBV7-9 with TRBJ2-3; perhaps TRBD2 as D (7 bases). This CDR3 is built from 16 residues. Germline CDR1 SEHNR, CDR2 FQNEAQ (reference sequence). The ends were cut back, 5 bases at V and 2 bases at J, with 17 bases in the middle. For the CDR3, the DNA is TGTGCCAGCAGCCCCGTAAGGGGGGGAAACACAGATACGCAGTATTTT. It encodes CASSPVRGGNTDTQYF.

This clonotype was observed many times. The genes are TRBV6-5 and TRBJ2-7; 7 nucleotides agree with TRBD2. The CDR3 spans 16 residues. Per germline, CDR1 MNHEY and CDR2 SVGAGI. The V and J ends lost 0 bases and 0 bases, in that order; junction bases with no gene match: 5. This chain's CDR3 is CASSYSASGSSYEQYF. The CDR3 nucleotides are TGTGCCAGCAGTTACTCTGCTAGCGGAAGCTCCTACGAGCAGTACTTC.

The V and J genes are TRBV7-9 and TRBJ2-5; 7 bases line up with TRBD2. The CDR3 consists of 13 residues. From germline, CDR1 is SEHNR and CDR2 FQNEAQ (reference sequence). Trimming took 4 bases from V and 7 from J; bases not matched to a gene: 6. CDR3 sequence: CASSSPAGWTQYF. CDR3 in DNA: TGTGCCAGCAGCTCTCCAGCGGGGTGGACCCAGTACTTC. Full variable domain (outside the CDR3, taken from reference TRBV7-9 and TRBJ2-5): DTGVSQNPRHKITKRGQNVTFRCDPISEHNRLYWYRQTLGQGPEFLTYFQNEAQLEKSRLLSDRFSAERPKGSFSTLEIQRTEQGDSAMYLCASSSPAGWTQYFGPGTRLLVL.

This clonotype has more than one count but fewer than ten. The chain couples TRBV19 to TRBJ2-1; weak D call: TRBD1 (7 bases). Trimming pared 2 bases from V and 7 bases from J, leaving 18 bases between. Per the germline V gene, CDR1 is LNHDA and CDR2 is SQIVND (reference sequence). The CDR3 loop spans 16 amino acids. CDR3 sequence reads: CASSIFIAGGKNEQFF. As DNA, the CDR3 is TGTGCCAGTAGTATATTTATAGCAGGGGGGAAAAATGAGCAGTTCTTC.

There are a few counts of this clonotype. Written as DNA, the CDR3 is TGTGCCAGCAGCTTAGTCGGCGGCACGGGAGGCACAGATACGCAGTATTTT. Its protein is CASSLVGGTGGTDTQYF. This chain joins TRBV11-2 and TRBJ2-3; D is possibly TRBD2 (6 bases). The CDR3 runs to 17 residues. Trimming left V 1 base short and J 1 base short, with 15 bases between. The V gene's germline CDR1 is SGHAT and CDR2 FQNNGV.

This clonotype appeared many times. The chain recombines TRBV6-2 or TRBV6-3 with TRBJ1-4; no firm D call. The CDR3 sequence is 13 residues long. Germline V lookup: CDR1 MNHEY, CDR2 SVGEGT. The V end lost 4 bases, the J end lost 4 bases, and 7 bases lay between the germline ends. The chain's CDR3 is CASSFSSNEKLFF. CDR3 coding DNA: TGTGCCAGCAGTTTCAGCAGTAATGAAAAACTGTTTTTT.

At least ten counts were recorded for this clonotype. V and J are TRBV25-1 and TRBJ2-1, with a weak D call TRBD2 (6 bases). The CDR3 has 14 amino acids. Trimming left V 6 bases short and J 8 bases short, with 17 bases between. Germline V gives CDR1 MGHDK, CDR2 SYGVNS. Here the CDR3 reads CASSTGTYVDEQFF. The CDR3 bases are TGTGCCAGCAGCACCGGGACTTATGTAGATGAGCAGTTCTTC.

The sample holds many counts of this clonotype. The CDR3 here is CSARGGHEQFF. CDR3 DNA: TGCAGTGCTAGAGGGGGCCATGAGCAGTTCTTC. This rearrangement joins TRBV20-1 to TRBJ2-1; weak D call: TRBD1 (5 bases). Germline values: CDR1 DFQATT, CDR2 SNEGSKA (reference sequence). V was cut by 1 base and J by 8 bases, with 6 bases left in between. The CDR3 is 11 amino acids.

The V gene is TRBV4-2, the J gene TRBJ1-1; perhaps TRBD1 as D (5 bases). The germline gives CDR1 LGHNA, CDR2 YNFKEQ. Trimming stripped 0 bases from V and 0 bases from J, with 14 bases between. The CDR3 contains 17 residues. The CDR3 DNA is TGTGCCAGCAGCCAAGAGGCGCAGGAGGGGATGAACACTGAAGCTTTCTTT. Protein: CASSQEAQEGMNTEAFF.